One and the same sample provided the 30 T cell receptor beta chains below, sequenced in a study of beta chain features in type 1 diabetes. Which antigens these TCRs recognize remains unknown. All of the isolated RNA was reverse transcribed, so expressed TCRB transcripts were sequenced. This table comes from immunoSEQ multiplex PCR, and its TCRdb copy is limited to in-frame clones, with some not included. The sample lists approximately 250,000 clones; 16% were seen once. The study, taken as a whole, reports: Within each of all four CD4+ subsets, Type 1 diabetes patients had TCRB CDR3s that were moderately but significantly shorter.

What was sequenced was naive CD4+ T cells from blood. These receptors were collected from a man aged 25-45 years with type 1 diabetes.

This clone was seen a handful of times. The chain has TRBV7-9 and TRBJ2-3; D might be TRBD2 (6 bases). The CDR3 is made up of 14 amino acids. Trimming stripped 11 bases from V and 5 bases from J, with 20 bases between. The germline V gene encodes CDR1 SEHNR and CDR2 FQNEAQ (reference sequence). The DNA for the CDR3 is TGTGCCCCCAGCAGCGGGTTCGGCGGAGATACGCAGTATTTT. This encodes CAPSSGFGGDTQYF. Full variable domain (outside the CDR3, taken from reference TRBV7-9 and TRBJ2-3): DTGVSQNPRHKITKRGQNVTFRCDPISEHNRLYWYRQTLGQGPEFLTYFQNEAQLEKSRLLSDRFSAERPKGSFSTLEIQRTEQGDSAMYLCAPSSGFGGDTQYFGPGTRLTVL.

This clone turned up a few times. The V and J genes are TRBV10-3 and TRBJ1-2; D is perhaps TRBD1 (5 bases). The V end lost 10 bases, the J end lost 4 bases, and 16 bases lay between the germline ends. The CDR3 extends over 13 amino acids. Germline V gene sequence: CDR1 ENHRY, CDR2 SYGVKD. CDR3 nucleotide sequence: TGTGCCACCCACCGGGACGGAGGCTATGGCTACACCTTC. It specifies CATHRDGGYGYTF.

The rearrangement links TRBV5-4 to TRBJ2-5; TRBD1 matches 7 bases. Losses at the gene ends were 4 bases for V and 4 bases for J; bases not matched to a gene: 7. CDR3 length: 14 amino acids. CDR1 is SGHNT and CDR2 is YYREEE in the germline V gene (reference sequence). The CDR3 sequence is CASSGTGVGETQYF. CDR3 nucleotide sequence: TGTGCCAGCAGCGGCACAGGGGTGGGAGAGACCCAGTACTTC.

The rearrangement joins TRBV7-2 to TRBJ1-2; D is ambiguous. Trimming removed 5 bases at V and 0 bases at J, with 7 bases between. The germline V gene has CDR1 SGHTA and CDR2 FQGNSA. CDR3 length: 13 residues. In DNA form, the CDR3 reads TGTGCCAGCAGCCGGGAGCCTAACTATGGCTACACCTTC. Its translation: CASSREPNYGYTF.

This clone turned up a few times. The chain recombines TRBV4-3 with TRBJ2-1; D may be TRBD1 (5 bases). The V end lost 1 base, the J end lost 1 base, and 14 bases lay between the germline ends. The CDR3 contains 17 residues. Per germline, CDR1 LGHNA and CDR2 YSLEER. The DNA for the CDR3 is TGCGCCAGCAGCCAAGCGGTGACAGCAGGGTCCTACAATGAGCAGTTCTTC. As protein: CASSQAVTAGSYNEQFF.

The chain links TRBV28 to TRBJ2-1; possibly TRBD1 or TRBD2 for D (5 bases each). Germline lookup yields CDR1 MDHEN and CDR2 SYDVKM. V shed 3 bases and J shed 1 base, with 13 bases lying between them. The CDR3 spans 16 residues. CDR3 loop: CASSFSPGRSYNEQFF. Here the CDR3 DNA reads TGTGCCAGCAGTTTCTCTCCGGGACGATCCTACAATGAGCAGTTCTTC.

The chain recombines TRBV30 with TRBJ1-2; no definite D call. The CDR3 has 14 amino acids. V was cut by 3 bases and J by 1 base, with 12 bases left in between. Germline CDR1 GTSNPN, CDR2 SVGIG (reference sequence). CDR3 sequence: CAWRSGLLNYGYTF. DNA of the CDR3: TGTGCCTGGAGGTCAGGCCTCCTTAACTATGGCTACACCTTC.

This clone was observed a handful of times. This chain uses TRBV30 with TRBJ2-1; D gene uncertain. This CDR3 contains 13 residues. V lost 0 bases and J lost 6, with 9 bases in between. CDR1 is GTSNPN and CDR2 is SVGIG in the germline V gene (reference sequence). This CDR3 is CAWSVRSGNEQFF. CDR3 in DNA: TGTGCCTGGAGTGTACGCAGTGGCAATGAGCAGTTCTTC.

The rearrangement uses TRBV6-6 and TRBJ2-1; 9 bases are a match to TRBD2. CDR3 length equals 15 residues. Germline CDR1 and CDR2: MNHNY and SVGAGI (reference sequence). The V segment lost 6 bases and the J segment 8 bases; nucleotides outside the gene matches: 11. This chain's CDR3 is CASRMTGTSNHEQFF. CDR3 coding DNA: TGTGCCAGCAGGATGACCGGGACTAGCAACCATGAGCAGTTCTTC.

The CDR3 loop reads CASSQAGRRGELFF. The CDR3 DNA reads as TGCGCCAGCAGCCAAGCGGGGCGCAGAGGGGAGCTGTTTTTT. V is TRBV4-1 and J is TRBJ2-2; either TRBD1 or TRBD2 may fit D (5 bases each). Trimming took 1 base from V and 8 from J, leaving 11 bases between them. The CDR3 is 14 amino acids. Germline V CDR1 and CDR2: MGHRA, YSYEKL.

V gene TRBV5-1 combines with J gene TRBJ2-2; the D is unclear. Germline loops: CDR1 SGHRS, CDR2 YFSETQ. The CDR3 covers 14 residues. The V end was cut by 6 bases, the J end by 4 bases, with 13 bases between. CDR3 nucleotide sequence: TGCGCCAGCAAGGAAAGGGCGGCCACCGGGGAGCTGTTTTTT. Encoded protein: CASKERAATGELFF.

This chain connects TRBV7-9 to TRBJ2-1; TRBD2 agrees at 14 bases. The CDR3 runs 14 residues. Germline CDR1 reads SEHNR; CDR2 reads FQNEAQ (reference sequence). Unmatched junction bases numbered 3, after V lost 5 bases and J lost 9 bases. Here the CDR3 DNA reads TGTGCCAGCAGCGACGGACTAGCGGGAGGTGAGCAGTTCTTC. It codes for CASSDGLAGGEQFF.

This clone turned up a few times. The V and J genes are TRBV6-5 and TRBJ2-3; possibly TRBD2 for D (6 bases). Germline CDR1 MNHEY, CDR2 SVGAGI. CDR3 length equals 14 residues. The V gene lost 9 bases and the J gene lost 0 bases, with 13 bases spanning the gap. This CDR3 reads CASRLAISTDTQYF. CDR3 coding DNA: TGTGCCAGTCGTCTAGCGATTAGCACAGATACGCAGTATTTT.

This clone has only a few counts. The chain recombines TRBV28 with TRBJ2-5; D remains unclear. The germline V gene encodes CDR1 MDHEN and CDR2 SYDVKM. This CDR3 comprises 12 residues. Trimming shortened V by 6 bases and J by 2 bases, and 7 bases separated the two germline ends. This CDR3 is CASRAPQETQYF. DNA for the CDR3: TGTGCCAGCAGAGCTCCGCAAGAGACCCAGTACTTC.

The sample holds a few counts of this clone. The chain couples TRBV4-1 to TRBJ2-5; the match to TRBD1 covers 10 bases. J gave up 7 bases and V 4 bases, and 9 bases lay outside the gene matches. CDR3 length: 15 amino acids. The germline CDR1 and CDR2 sequences are MGHRA and YSYEKL. CDR3 DNA: TGCGCCAGCAGCCCCCTGGGACAGGGGATTTGGACCCAGTACTTC. This gives the protein CASSPLGQGIWTQYF.

This clone was seen a few times. This chain joins TRBV19 and TRBJ2-3; 10 positions agree with TRBD1. The junction had 7 bases not matched to a gene; V was cut back by 5 bases and J by 5 bases. The CDR3 is made up of 15 amino acids. CDR1 is LNHDA, CDR2 SQIVND, per germline (reference sequence). CDR3 coding DNA: TGTGCCAGTAGTGACCGGGACAGGGGAGAAGATACGCAGTATTTT. This translates into CASSDRDRGEDTQYF.

The chain carries TRBV29-1 and TRBJ2-7; 7 bases are shared with TRBD2. Germline-derived CDR1 and CDR2 are SQVTM and ANQGSEA. The CDR3 is 15 amino acids. With V trimmed by 0 bases and J by 4 bases, 9 bases remained unmatched. DNA for the CDR3: TGCAGCGTTGAAGATGGGGCAGCGGGAACTTACGAGCAGTACTTC. Its protein product is CSVEDGAAGTYEQYF.

In its sample, this clone was seen a few times. The V and J genes are TRBV20-1 and TRBJ1-1, with 7 nucleotides matching TRBD1. CDR3 size: 11 residues. After removal of 7 bases from V and 12 bases from J, the junction contained 11 bases not matched to a gene. Looked up from germline, CDR1 is DFQATT and CDR2 is SNEGSKA (reference sequence). The CDR3 is CSVMPGQQTFF. CDR3 coding DNA: TGCAGTGTAATGCCGGGACAGCAAACTTTCTTT.

This clone was seen only a few times. This chain connects TRBV7-9 to TRBJ2-7; 12 bases line up with TRBD1. Germline V gives CDR1 SEHNR, CDR2 FQNEAQ (reference sequence). The V and J ends lost 5 bases and 3 bases, in that order; junction bases with no gene match: 5. This CDR3 spans 15 amino acids. This chain's CDR3 is CASSPGTGGYYEQYF. In DNA form, the CDR3 reads TGTGCCAGCAGCCCCGGGACAGGGGGCTACTACGAGCAGTACTTC.

V gene TRBV7-9 combines with J gene TRBJ2-3, with a weak D call TRBD2 (6 bases). The germline CDR1 and CDR2 sequences are SEHNR and FQNEAQ (reference sequence). V shed 1 base and J shed 4 bases, with 9 bases lying between them. The CDR3 loop spans 14 amino acids. The CDR3 region is CASSLEGRPDTQYF. Here the CDR3 DNA reads TGTGCCAGCAGCTTAGAGGGGAGGCCAGATACGCAGTATTTT.

The rearrangement uses TRBV28 and TRBJ2-1; 10 bases are a match to TRBD2. Trimming cost V 5 bases and J 6 bases; bases outside gene matches: 10. Looked up from germline, CDR1 is MDHEN and CDR2 is SYDVKM. CDR3 length: 16 residues. The CDR3 sequence is CASSPQSSGSGNEQFF. The DNA of the CDR3 is TGTGCCAGCAGTCCGCAGTCTAGCGGGAGTGGCAATGAGCAGTTCTTC.

This clone has more than one count but fewer than ten. The rearrangement uses TRBV5-4 and TRBJ2-3; 11 bases fit TRBD2. J was trimmed by 2 bases and V by 4 bases; bases with no gene match: 9. Germline CDR1 reads SGHNT; CDR2 reads YYREEE (reference sequence). This CDR3 is 17 amino acids long. CDR3 residues: CASSRGTSGALTDTQYF. CDR3 nucleotides: TGTGCCAGCAGCAGAGGGACTAGCGGCGCCCTCACAGATACGCAGTATTTT.

This chain connects TRBV28 to TRBJ2-3, with 9 nucleotides matching TRBD1. Germline trimming cut 7 bases from V and 1 base from J; bases unmatched to any gene: 9. Germline CDR1 and CDR2: MDHEN and SYDVKM. The CDR3 totals 16 residues. The CDR3 DNA reads TGTGCCAGCAATTCCCTCCGGGACAGGGGCACAGATACGCAGTATTTT. It codes for CASNSLRDRGTDTQYF.

The chain joins TRBV18 to TRBJ1-1; D remains unclear. Trimming shortened V by 6 bases and J by 4 bases, and 15 bases separated the two germline ends. Germline V gives CDR1 KGHSH, CDR2 LQKENI. This CDR3 has 14 residues. CDR3 nucleotide sequence: TGTGCCAGCTCGAAAAACCAGGATCGCACTGAAGCTTTCTTT. Translated, it gives CASSKNQDRTEAFF.

This clone was detected only a few times. This chain connects TRBV4-1 to TRBJ2-6, with D unresolved. Trimming took off 0 bases at V and 0 bases at J, with 9 bases between the two ends. The CDR3 extends over 17 amino acids. Germline assignment: CDR1 MGHRA and CDR2 YSYEKL. CDR3 DNA: TGCGCCAGCAGCCAAGATAGGGTCGGCTCTGGGGCCAACGTCCTGACTTTC. Its translation is CASSQDRVGSGANVLTF.

This chain uses TRBV14 with TRBJ2-5; D is ambiguous. This CDR3 region has 12 residues. Deletions cut 4 bases from V and 5 bases from J, with 8 bases between. Germline CDR1 is SGHDN and CDR2 is FVKESK. CDR3 nucleotide sequence: TGTGCCAGCAGCCGCAGTAGGGAGACCCAGTACTTC. This sequence encodes CASSRSRETQYF. The whole variable domain, remainder taken from reference TRBV14 and TRBJ2-5, is EAGVTQFPSHSVIEKGQTVTLRCDPISGHDNLYWYRRVMGKEIKFLLHFVKESKQDESGMPNNRFLAERTGGTYSTLKVQPAELEDSGVYFCASSRSRETQYFGPGTRLLVL.

This clone was counted between two and nine times. In nucleotides, the CDR3 is TGTGCCAGCAGCTTTGGGACAGACAACAATGAGCAGTTCTTC. As protein: CASSFGTDNNEQFF. V is TRBV13 and J is TRBJ2-1; 7 nucleotides line up with TRBD1. V lost 3 bases and J lost 5; bases outside the gene matches: 4. This CDR3 comprises 14 residues. Germline-derived CDR1 and CDR2 are PRHDT and FYEKMQ (reference sequence).

The chain combines TRBV7-4 with TRBJ1-2; D is uncertain. Germline V gene sequence: CDR1 SGHVT, CDR2 SQSDAQ. The V gene lost 5 bases and the J gene lost 8 bases, with 36 bases spanning the gap. There are 20 residues in the CDR3. The CDR3 sequence: CASSPINSSLRESDISGYTF. The CDR3 DNA follows: TGTGCCAGCAGCCCTATCAACAGTAGCCTCCGGGAGTCTGACATTAGCGGCTACACCTTC. The full variable domain, with the rest looked up from reference TRBV7-4 and TRBJ1-2, is GAGVSQSPRYKVAKRGRDVALRCDSISGHVTLYWYRQTLGQGSEVLTYSQSDAQRDKSGRPSGRFSAERPERSVSTLKIQRTEQGDSAVYLCASSPINSSLRESDISGYTFGSGTRLTVV.

The chain employs TRBV18 and TRBJ2-4; tentative D call: TRBD2 (5 bases). Germline-derived CDR1 and CDR2 are KGHSH and LQKENI. The CDR3 covers 15 residues. Trimming took off 3 bases at V and 4 bases at J, with 13 bases between the two ends. The chain's CDR3 is CASSPGRETKNIQYF. DNA for the CDR3: TGTGCCAGCTCACCCGGCCGGGAAACTAAAAACATTCAGTACTTC.

This clone was recorded a few times. The CDR3 protein is CASSVGQGTYNEQFF. In DNA, the CDR3 is TGTGCCAGCAGCGTAGGACAGGGGACCTACAATGAGCAGTTCTTC. The chain carries TRBV9 and TRBJ2-1, with 8 bases that match TRBD1. The CDR3 has 15 residues. Germline V gene sequence: CDR1 SGDLS, CDR2 YYNGEE. With V trimmed by 0 bases and J by 2 bases, 1 base remained unmatched.